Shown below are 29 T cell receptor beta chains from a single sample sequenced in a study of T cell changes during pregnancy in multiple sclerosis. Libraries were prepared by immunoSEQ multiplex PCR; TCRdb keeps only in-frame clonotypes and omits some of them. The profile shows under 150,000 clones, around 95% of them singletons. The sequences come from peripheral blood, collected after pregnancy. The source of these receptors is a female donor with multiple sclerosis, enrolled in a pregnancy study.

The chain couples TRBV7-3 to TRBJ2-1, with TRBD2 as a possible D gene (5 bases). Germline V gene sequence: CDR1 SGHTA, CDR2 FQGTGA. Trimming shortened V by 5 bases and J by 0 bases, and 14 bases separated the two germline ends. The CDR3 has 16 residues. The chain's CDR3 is CASSREGVSSYNEQFF. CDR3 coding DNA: TGTGCCAGCAGCCGCGAGGGTGTAAGCTCCTACAATGAGCAGTTCTTC.

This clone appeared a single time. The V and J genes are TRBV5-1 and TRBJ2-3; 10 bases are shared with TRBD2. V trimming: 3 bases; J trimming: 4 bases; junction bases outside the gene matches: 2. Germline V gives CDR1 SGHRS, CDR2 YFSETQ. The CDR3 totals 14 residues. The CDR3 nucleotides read TGCGCCAGCAGCTGGGGGACTAGCGCAGATACGCAGTATTTT. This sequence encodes CASSWGTSADTQYF. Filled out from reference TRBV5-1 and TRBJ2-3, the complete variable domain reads KAGVTQTPRYLIKTRGQQVTLSCSPISGHRSVSWYQQTPGQGLQFLFEYFSETQRNKGNFPGRFSGRQFSNSRSEMNVSTLELGDSALYLCASSWGTSADTQYFGPGTRLTVL.

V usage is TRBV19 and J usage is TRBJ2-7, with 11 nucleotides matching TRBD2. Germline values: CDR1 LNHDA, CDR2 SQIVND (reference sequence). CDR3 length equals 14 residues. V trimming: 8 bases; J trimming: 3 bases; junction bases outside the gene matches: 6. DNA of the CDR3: TGTGCCAGTCGGGTTAGCGGGAGGGACTACGAGCAGTACTTC. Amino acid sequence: CASRVSGRDYEQYF.

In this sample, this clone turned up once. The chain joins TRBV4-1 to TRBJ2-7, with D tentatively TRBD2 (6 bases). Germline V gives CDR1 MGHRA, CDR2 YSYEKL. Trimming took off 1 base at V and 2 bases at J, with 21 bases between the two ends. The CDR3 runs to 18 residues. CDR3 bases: TGCGCCAGCAGCCAAGTCGCTCCGGGACTCCTGTCCACCTACGAGCAGTACTTC. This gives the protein CASSQVAPGLLSTYEQYF.

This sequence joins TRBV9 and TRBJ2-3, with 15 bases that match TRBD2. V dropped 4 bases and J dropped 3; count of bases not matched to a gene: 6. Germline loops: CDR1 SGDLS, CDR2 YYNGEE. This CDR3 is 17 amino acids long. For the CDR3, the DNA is TGTGCCAGCAGCCCCCAGGGGACTAGCGGGAGGACAGATACGCAGTATTTT. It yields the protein CASSPQGTSGRTDTQYF.

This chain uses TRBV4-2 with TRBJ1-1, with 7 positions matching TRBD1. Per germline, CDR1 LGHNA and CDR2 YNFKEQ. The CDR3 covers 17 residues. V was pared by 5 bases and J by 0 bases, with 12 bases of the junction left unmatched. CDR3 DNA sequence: TGTGCCAGCAGCACCCATGCAGGGGGATCCATGAACACTGAAGCTTTCTTT. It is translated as CASSTHAGGSMNTEAFF.

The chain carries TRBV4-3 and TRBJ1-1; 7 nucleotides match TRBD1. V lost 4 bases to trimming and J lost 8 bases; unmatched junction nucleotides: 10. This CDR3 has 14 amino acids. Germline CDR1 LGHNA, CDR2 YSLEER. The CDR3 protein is CASSRGTELREAFF. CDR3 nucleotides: TGCGCCAGCAGCCGCGGGACAGAGCTTAGGGAAGCTTTCTTT.

CDR3 sequence reads: CAWGRGRAFF. The CDR3 DNA reads TGTGCCTGGGGGAGGGGTCGAGCTTTCTTT. The V call is TRBV30, the J call TRBJ1-1; D may be TRBD1 (5 bases). Per germline, CDR1 GTSNPN and CDR2 SVGIG (reference sequence). The CDR3 spans 10 residues. V lost 5 bases, J lost 10 bases, and 11 bases lay in between.

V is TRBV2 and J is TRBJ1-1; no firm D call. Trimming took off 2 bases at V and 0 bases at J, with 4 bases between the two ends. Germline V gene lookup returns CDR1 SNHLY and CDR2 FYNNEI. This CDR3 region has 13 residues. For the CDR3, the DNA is TGTGCCAGCAGTGAAACAGTGAACACTGAAGCTTTCTTT. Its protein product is CASSETVNTEAFF.

The CDR3 protein is CASSQEGTGVGQETQYF. As DNA, the CDR3 is TGCGCCAGCAGCCAAGAAGGGACAGGAGTGGGGCAAGAGACCCAGTACTTC. This sequence joins TRBV4-1 and TRBJ2-5; 8 nucleotides match TRBD1. Germline V gene data show CDR1 as MGHRA and CDR2 as YSYEKL. With 0 bases clipped from V and 2 bases from J, the junction kept 8 bases outside the gene matches. The CDR3 covers 17 residues.

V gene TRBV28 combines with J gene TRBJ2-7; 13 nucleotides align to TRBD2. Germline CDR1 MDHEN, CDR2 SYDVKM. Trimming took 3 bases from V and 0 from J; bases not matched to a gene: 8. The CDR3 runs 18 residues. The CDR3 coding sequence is TGTGCCAGCAGTTTCGGACTAGCGGGAGACTCGAGCTCCTACGAGCAGTACTTC. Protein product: CASSFGLAGDSSSYEQYF. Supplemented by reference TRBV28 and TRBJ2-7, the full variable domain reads DVKVTQSSRYLVKRTGEKVFLECVQDMDHENMFWYRQDPGLGLRLIYFSYDVKMKEKGDIPEGYSVSREKKERFSLILESASTNQTSMYLCASSFGLAGDSSSYEQYFGPGTRLTVT.

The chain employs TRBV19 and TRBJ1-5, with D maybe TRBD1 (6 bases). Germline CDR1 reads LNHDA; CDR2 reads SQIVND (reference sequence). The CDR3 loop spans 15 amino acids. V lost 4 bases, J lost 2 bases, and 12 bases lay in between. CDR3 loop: CASSRSGTRNQPQHF. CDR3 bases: TGTGCCAGTAGTAGGTCCGGGACACGCAATCAGCCCCAGCATTTT. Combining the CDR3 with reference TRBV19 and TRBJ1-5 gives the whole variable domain DGGITQSPKYLFRKEGQNVTLSCEQNLNHDAMYWYRQDPGQGLRLIYYSQIVNDFQKGDIAEGYSVSREKKESFPLTVTSAQKNPTAFYLCASSRSGTRNQPQHFGDGTRLSIL.

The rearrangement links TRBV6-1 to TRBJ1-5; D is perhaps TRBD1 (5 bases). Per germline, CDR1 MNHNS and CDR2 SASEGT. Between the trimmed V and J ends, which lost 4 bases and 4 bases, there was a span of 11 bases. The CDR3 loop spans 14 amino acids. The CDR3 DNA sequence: TGTGCCAGCAGTGTAAAGGGGTGGAATCAGCCCCAGCATTTT. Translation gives CASSVKGWNQPQHF.

The CDR3 coding sequence is TGTGCCAGCAGCTTGAGTCATGAGCAGTTCTTC. This codes for CASSLSHEQFF. V usage is TRBV11-2 and J usage is TRBJ2-1; D is uncertain. The CDR3 sequence is 11 residues long. Germline V CDR1 and CDR2: SGHAT, FQNNGV. V was clipped by 3 bases and J by 8 bases, with 5 bases between them. Using reference TRBV11-2 and TRBJ2-1 for the parts outside the CDR3, the full variable domain is EAGVAQSPRYKIIEKRQSVAFWCNPISGHATLYWYQQILGQGPKLLIQFQNNGVVDDSQLPKDRFSAERLKGVDSTLKIQPAKLEDSAVYLCASSLSHEQFFGPGTRLTVL.

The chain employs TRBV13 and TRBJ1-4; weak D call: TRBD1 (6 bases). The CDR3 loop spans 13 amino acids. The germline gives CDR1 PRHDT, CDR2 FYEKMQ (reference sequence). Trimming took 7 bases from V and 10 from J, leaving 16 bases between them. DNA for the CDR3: TGTGCCAGCAACGTACGGGGGGCGGGAAAACTGTTTTTT. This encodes CASNVRGAGKLFF.

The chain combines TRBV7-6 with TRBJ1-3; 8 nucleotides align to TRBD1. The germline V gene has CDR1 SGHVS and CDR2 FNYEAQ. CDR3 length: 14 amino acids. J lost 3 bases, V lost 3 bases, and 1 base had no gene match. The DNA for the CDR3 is TGTGCCAGCAGCTTGGGACAGGTTGGAAACACCATATATTTT. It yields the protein CASSLGQVGNTIYF.

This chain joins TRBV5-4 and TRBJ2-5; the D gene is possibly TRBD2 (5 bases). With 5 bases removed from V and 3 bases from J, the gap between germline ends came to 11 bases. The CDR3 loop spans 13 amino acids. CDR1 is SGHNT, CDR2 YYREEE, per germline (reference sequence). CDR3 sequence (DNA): TGTGCCAGCAGTCGACCGGAGGAAGAGACCCAGTACTTC. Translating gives CASSRPEEETQYF.

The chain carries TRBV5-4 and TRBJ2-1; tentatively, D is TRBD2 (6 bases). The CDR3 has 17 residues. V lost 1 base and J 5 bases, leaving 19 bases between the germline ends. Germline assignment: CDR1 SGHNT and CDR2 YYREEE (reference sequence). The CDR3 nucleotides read TGTGCCAGCAGCTTGAGGGCCACTTGGAGGGGCGACAATGAGCAGTTCTTC. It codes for CASSLRATWRGDNEQFF.

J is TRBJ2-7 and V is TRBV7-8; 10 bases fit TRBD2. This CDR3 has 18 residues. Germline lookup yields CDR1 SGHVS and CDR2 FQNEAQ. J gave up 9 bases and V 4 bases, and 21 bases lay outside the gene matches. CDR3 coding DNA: TGTGCCAGCAGCTCGAACCTAGCGGGAGTGTTACCAATTGGGGGGCAGTACTTC. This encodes CASSSNLAGVLPIGGQYF. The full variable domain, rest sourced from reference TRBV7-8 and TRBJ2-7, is GAGVSQSPRYKVAKRGQDVALRCDPISGHVSLFWYQQALGQGPEFLTYFQNEAQLDKSGLPSDRFFAERPEGSVSTLKIQRTQQEDSAVYLCASSSNLAGVLPIGGQYFGPGTRLTVT.

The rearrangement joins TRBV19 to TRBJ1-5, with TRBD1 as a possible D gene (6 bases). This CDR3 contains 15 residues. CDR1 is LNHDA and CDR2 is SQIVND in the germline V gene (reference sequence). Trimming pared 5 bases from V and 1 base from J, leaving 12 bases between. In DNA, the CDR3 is TGTGCCAGTAGTTCACAGGGTTTCAGCAATCAGCCCCAGCATTTT. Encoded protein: CASSSQGFSNQPQHF.

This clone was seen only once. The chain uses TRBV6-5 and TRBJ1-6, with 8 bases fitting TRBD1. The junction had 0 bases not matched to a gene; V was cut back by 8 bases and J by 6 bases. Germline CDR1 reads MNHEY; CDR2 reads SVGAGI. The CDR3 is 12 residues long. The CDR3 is CASGQGNSPLHF. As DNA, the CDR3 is TGTGCCAGCGGACAGGGTAATTCACCCCTCCACTTT.

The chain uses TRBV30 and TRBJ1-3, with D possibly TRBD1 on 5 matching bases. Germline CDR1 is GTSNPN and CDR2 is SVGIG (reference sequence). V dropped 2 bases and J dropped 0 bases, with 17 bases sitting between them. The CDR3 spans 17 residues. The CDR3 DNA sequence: TGTGCCTGGAGTATTGATCCGGGACTCAACTCTGGAAACACCATATATTTT. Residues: CAWSIDPGLNSGNTIYF.

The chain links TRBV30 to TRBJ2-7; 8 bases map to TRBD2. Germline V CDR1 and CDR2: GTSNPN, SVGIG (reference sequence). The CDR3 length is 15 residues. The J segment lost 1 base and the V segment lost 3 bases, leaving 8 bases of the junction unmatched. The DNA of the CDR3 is TGTGCCTGGAGACCCAGCGGGAGTCAATCCTACGAGCAGTACTTC. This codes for CAWRPSGSQSYEQYF.

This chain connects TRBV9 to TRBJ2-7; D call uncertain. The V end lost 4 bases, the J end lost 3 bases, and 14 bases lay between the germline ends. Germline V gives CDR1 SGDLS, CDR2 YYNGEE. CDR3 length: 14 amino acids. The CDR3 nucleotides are TGTGCCAGCAGCCCCGGAAGGAGCGTCTACGAGCAGTACTTC. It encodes CASSPGRSVYEQYF. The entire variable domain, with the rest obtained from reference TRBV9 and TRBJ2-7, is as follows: DSGVTQTPKHLITATGQRVTLRCSPRSGDLSVYWYQQSLDQGLQFLIQYYNGEERAKGNILERFSAQQFPDLHSELNLSSLELGDSALYFCASSPGRSVYEQYFGPGTRLTVT.

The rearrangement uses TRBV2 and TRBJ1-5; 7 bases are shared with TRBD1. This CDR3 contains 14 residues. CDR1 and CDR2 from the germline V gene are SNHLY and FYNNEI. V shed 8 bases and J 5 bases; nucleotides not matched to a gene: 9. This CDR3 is CASHQDRRHQPQHF. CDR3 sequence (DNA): TGTGCCAGCCACCAGGACAGGAGGCATCAGCCCCAGCATTTT.

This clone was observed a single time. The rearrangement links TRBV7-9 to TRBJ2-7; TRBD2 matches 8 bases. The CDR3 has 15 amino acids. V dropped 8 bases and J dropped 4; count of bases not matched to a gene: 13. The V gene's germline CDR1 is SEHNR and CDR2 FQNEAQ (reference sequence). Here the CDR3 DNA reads TGTGCCAGCGCGGATACGGGAGGGAATAAATACGAGCAGTACTTC. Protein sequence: CASADTGGNKYEQYF. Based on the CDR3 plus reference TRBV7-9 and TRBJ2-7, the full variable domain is DTGVSQNPRHKITKRGQNVTFRCDPISEHNRLYWYRQTLGQGPEFLTYFQNEAQLEKSRLLSDRFSAERPKGSFSTLEIQRTEQGDSAMYLCASADTGGNKYEQYFGPGTRLTVT.

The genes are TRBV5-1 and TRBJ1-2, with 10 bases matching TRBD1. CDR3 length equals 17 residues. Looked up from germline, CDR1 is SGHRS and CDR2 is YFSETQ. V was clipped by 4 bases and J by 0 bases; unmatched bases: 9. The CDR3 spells CASSPGTGVLPNYGYTF. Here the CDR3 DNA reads TGCGCCAGCAGCCCCGGGACAGGGGTACTACCTAACTATGGCTACACCTTC.

The CDR3 spells CASSRLAGGNEQFF. CDR3 bases: TGTGCCAGCAGTCGACTAGCGGGGGGAAATGAGCAGTTCTTC. V usage is TRBV6-6 and J usage is TRBJ2-1, with 13 bases aligning to TRBD2. With 5 bases clipped from V and 7 bases from J, the junction kept 2 bases outside the gene matches. CDR1 and CDR2 (germline): MNHNY, SVGAGI (reference sequence). The CDR3 covers 14 residues.

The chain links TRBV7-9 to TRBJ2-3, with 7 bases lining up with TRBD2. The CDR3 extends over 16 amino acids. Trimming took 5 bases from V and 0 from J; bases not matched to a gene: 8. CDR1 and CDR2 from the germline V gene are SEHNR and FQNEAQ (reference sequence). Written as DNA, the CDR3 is TGTGCCAGCAGCCTACCGGGACTACCAAGCACAGATACGCAGTATTTT. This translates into CASSLPGLPSTDTQYF.